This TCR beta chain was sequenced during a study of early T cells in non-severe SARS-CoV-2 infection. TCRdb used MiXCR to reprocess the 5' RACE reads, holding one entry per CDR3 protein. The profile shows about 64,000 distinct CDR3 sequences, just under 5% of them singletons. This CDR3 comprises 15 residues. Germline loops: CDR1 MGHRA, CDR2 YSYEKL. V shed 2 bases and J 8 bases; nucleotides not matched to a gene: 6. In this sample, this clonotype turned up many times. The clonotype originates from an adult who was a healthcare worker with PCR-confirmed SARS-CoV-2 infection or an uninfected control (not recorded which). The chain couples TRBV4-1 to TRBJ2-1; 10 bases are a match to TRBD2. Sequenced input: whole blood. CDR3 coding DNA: TGCGCCAGCAGCCAAACGGGACTAGCGTCCCATGAGCAGTTCTTC. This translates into CASSQTGLASHEQFF.